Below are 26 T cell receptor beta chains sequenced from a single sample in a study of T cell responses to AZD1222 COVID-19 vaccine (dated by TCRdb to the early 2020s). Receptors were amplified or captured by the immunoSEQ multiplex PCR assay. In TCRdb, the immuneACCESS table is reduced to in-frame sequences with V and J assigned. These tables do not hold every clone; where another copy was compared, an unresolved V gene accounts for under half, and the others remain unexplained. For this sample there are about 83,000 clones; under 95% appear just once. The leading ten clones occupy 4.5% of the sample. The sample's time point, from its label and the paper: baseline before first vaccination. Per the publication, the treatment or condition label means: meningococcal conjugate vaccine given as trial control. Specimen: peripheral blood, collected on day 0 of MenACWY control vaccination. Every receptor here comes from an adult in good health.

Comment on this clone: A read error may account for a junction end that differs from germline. The DNA for the CDR3 is TGTGCCAGCCGTGAGGGCTATGGCTACACCTTC. As protein: CASREGYGYTF. V and J are TRBV6-1 and TRBJ1-2; D gene ambiguous. Germline lookup yields CDR1 MNHNS and CDR2 SASEGT. The CDR3 length is 11 residues.

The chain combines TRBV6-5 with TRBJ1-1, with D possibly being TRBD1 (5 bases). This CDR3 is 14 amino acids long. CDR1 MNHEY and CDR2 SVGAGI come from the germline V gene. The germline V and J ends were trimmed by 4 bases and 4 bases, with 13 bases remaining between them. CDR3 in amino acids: CASSSMGTGTEAFF. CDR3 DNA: TGTGCCAGCAGTTCGATGGGGACGGGCACTGAAGCTTTCTTT.

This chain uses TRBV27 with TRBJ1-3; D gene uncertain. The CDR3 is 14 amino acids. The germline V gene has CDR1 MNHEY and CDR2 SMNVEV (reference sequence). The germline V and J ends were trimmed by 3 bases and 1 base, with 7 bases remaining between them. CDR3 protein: CASSLRESGNTIYF. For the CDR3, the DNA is TGTGCCAGCAGTTTGAGGGAGTCTGGAAACACCATATATTTT.

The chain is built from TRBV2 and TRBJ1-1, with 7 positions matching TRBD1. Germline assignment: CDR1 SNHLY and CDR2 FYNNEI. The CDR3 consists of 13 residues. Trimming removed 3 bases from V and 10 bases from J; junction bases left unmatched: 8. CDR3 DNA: TGTGCCAGCAGTGAGGACAGGTCGGCTGCAGCTTTCTTT. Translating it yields CASSEDRSAAAFF.

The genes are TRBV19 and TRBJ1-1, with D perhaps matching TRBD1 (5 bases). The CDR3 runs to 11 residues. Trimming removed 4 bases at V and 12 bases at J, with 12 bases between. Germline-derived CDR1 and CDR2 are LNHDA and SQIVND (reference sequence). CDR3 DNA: TGTGCCAGTAGTACCGGGACGGTGACTTTCTTT. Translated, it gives CASSTGTVTFF.

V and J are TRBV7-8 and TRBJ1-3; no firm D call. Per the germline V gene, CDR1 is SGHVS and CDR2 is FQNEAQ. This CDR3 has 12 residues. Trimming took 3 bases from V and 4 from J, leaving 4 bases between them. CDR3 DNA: TGTGCCAGCAGCTTGTTCGGAAACACCATATATTTT. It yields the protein CASSLFGNTIYF.

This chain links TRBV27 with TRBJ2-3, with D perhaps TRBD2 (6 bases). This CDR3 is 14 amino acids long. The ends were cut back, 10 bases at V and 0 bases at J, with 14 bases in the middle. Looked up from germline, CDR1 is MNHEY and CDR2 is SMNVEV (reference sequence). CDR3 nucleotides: TGTGCCATCGCGGCGGGACTGAGCACAGATACGCAGTATTTT. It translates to CAIAAGLSTDTQYF.

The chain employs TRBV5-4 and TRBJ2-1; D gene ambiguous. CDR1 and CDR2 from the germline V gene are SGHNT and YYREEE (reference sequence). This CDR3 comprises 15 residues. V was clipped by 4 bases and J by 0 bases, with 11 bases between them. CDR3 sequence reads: CASSRERSSYNEQFF. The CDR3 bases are TGTGCCAGCAGCCGCGAGAGAAGCTCCTACAATGAGCAGTTCTTC.

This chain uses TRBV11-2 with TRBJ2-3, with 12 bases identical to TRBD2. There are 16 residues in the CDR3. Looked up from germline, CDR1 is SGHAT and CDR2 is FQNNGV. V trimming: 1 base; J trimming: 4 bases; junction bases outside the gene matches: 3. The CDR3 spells CASSLGTSGIPDTQYF. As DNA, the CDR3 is TGTGCCAGCAGCTTAGGGACTAGCGGGATTCCAGATACGCAGTATTTT. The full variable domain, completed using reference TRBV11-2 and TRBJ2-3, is EAGVAQSPRYKIIEKRQSVAFWCNPISGHATLYWYQQILGQGPKLLIQFQNNGVVDDSQLPKDRFSAERLKGVDSTLKIQPAKLEDSAVYLCASSLGTSGIPDTQYFGPGTRLTVL.

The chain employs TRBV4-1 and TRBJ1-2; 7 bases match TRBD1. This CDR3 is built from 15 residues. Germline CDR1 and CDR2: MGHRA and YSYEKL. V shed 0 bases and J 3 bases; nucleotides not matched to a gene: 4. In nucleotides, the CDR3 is TGCGCCAGCAGCCAAGAGAGCGGACAGGACTATGGCTACACCTTC. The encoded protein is CASSQESGQDYGYTF.

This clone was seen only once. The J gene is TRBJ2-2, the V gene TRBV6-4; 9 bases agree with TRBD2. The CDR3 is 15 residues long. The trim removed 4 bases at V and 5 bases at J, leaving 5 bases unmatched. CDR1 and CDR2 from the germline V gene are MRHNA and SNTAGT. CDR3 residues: CASSVGAGGTGELFF. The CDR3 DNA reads TGTGCCAGCAGTGTAGGAGCGGGAGGAACCGGGGAGCTGTTTTTT.

In DNA form, the CDR3 reads TGTGCCATCAGTGACGCGACTAGCGGGAGATCGGATACGCAGTATTTT. Amino acids: CAISDATSGRSDTQYF. The chain is built from TRBV10-3 and TRBJ2-3; TRBD2 aligns across 12 bases. Looked up from germline, CDR1 is ENHRY and CDR2 is SYGVKD. V gave up 3 bases and J gave up 6 bases; unmatched junction bases: 7. The CDR3 spans 16 residues.

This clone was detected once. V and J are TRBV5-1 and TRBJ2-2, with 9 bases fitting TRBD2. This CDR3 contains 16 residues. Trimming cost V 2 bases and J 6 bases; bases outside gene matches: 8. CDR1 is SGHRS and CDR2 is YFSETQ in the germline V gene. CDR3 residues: CASSFSRTSVPGELFF. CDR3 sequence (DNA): TGCGCCAGCAGCTTCTCCCGGACTAGCGTCCCCGGGGAGCTGTTTTTT.

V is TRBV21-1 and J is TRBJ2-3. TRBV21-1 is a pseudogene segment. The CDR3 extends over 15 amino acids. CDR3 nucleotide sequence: TGTGCCAGCAGCAAAGAGCTGGAACCTCCCCTCGCCCTCTTTTTT. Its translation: CASSKELEPPLALFF.

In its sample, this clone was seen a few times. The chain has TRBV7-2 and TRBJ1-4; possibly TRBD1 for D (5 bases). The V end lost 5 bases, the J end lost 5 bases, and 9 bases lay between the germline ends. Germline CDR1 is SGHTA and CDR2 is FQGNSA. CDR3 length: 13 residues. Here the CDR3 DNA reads TGTGCCAGCAGCCTAAGACAGAATGAAAAACTGTTTTTT. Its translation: CASSLRQNEKLFF.

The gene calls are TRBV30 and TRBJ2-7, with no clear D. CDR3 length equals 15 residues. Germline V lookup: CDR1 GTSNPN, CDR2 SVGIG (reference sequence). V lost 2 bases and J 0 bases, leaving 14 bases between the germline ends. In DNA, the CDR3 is TGTGCCTGGAGTACCCGCTCTACCAGCTCCTACGAGCAGTACTTC. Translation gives CAWSTRSTSSYEQYF.

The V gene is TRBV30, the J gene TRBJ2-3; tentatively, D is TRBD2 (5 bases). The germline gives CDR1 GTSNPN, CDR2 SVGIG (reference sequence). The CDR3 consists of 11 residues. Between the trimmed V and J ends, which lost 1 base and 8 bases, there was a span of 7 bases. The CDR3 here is CAWSGSGTQYF. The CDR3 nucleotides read TGTGCCTGGAGTGGAAGCGGTACGCAGTATTTT.

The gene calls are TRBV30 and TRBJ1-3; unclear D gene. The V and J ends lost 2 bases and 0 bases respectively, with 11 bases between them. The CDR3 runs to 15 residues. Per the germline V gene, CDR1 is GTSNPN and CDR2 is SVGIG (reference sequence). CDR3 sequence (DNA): TGTGCCTGGAGTTTAGGCGGGAGCTCTGGAAACACCATATATTTT. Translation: CAWSLGGSSGNTIYF.

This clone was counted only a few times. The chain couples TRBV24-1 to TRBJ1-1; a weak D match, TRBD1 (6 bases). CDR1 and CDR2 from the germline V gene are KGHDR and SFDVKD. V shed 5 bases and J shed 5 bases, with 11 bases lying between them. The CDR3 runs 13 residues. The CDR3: CATSASQGTEAFF. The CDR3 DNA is TGTGCCACCAGTGCCTCCCAGGGGACTGAAGCTTTCTTT.

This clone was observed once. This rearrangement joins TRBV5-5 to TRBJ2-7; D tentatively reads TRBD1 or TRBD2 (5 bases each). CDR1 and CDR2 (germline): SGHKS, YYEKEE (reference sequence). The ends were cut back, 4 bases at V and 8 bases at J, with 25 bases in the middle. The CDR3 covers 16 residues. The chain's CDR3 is CASSLPEGTAHVKQYF. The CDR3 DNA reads TGTGCCAGCAGCCTCCCAGAGGGGACGGCTCACGTCAAGCAGTACTTC.

The CDR3 region is CASRGAGGDTQYF. CDR3 in DNA: TGCGCCAGCAGAGGAGCGGGGGGAGATACGCAGTATTTT. The gene calls are TRBV10-1 and TRBJ2-3; 9 bases align to TRBD2. Germline trimming cut 6 bases from V and 5 bases from J; bases unmatched to any gene: 3. The germline V gene encodes CDR1 WNHNN and CDR2 SYGVQD (reference sequence). The CDR3 covers 13 residues.

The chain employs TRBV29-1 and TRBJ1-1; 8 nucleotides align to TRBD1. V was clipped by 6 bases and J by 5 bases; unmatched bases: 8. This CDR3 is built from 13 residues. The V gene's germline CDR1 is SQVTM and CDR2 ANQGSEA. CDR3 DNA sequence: TGCAGCGTCCTCGGACAGGGAGTAACTGAAGCTTTCTTT. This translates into CSVLGQGVTEAFF. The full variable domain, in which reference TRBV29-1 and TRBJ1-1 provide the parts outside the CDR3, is SAVISQKPSRDICQRGTSLTIQCQVDSQVTMMFWYRQQPGQSLTLIATANQGSEATYESGFVIDKFPISRPNLTFSTLTVSNMSPEDSSIYLCSVLGQGVTEAFFGQGTRLTVV.

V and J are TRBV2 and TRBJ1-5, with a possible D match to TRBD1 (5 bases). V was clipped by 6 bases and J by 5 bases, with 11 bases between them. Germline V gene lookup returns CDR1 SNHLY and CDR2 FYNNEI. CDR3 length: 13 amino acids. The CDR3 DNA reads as TGTGCCAGCAGCGAATCCAGGGATCAGCCCCAGCATTTT. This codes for CASSESRDQPQHF.

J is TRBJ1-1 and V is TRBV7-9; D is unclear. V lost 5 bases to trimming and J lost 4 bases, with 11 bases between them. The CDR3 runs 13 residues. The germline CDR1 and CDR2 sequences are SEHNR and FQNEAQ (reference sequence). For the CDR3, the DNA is TGTGCCAGCAGCCCTACCGGGAGCACTGAAGCTTTCTTT. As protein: CASSPTGSTEAFF.

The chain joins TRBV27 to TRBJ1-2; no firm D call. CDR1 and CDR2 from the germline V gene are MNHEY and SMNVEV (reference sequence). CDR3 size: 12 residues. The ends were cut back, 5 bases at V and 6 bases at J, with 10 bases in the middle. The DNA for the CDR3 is TGTGCCAGCAGTCGAGCAGGCGATGGCTACACCTTC. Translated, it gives CASSRAGDGYTF.

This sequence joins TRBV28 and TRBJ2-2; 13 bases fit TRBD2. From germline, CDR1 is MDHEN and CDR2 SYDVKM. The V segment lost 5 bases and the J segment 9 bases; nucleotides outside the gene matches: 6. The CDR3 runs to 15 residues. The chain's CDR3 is CASSILAGGERELFF. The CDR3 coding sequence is TGTGCCAGCAGTATACTAGCGGGAGGGGAAAGGGAGCTGTTTTTT.